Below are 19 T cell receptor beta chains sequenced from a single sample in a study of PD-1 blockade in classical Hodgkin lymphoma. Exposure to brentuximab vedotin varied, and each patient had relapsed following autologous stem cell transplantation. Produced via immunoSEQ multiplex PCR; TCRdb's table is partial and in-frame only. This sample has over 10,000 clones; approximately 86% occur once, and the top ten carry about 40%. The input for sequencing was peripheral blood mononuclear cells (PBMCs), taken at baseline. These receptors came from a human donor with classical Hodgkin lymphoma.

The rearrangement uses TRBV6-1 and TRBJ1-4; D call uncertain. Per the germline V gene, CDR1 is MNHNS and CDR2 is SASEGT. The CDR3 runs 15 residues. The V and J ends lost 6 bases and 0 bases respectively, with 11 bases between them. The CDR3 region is CASSPWVATNEKLFF. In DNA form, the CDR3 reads TGTGCCAGCAGCCCCTGGGTAGCAACTAATGAAAAACTGTTTTTT.

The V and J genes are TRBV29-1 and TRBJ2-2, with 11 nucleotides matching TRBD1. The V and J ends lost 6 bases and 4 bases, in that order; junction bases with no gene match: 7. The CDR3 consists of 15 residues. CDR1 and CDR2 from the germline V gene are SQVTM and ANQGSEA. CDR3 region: CSVGGQGVGTGELFF. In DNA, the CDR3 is TGCAGCGTGGGGGGACAGGGGGTTGGCACCGGGGAGCTGTTTTTT.

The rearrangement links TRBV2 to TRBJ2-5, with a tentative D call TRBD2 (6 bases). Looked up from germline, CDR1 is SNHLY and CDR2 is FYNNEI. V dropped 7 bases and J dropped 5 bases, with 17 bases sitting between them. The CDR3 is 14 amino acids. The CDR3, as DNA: TGTGCCAGCATCCGGGACTCCACCGGGGAGACCCAGTACTTC. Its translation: CASIRDSTGETQYF.

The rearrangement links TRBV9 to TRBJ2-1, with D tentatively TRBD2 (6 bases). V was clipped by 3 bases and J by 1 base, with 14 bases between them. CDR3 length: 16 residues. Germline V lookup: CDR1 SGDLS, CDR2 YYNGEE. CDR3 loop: CASSALRAGSYNEQFF. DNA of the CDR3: TGTGCCAGCAGCGCACTCCGTGCGGGGTCCTACAATGAGCAGTTCTTC.

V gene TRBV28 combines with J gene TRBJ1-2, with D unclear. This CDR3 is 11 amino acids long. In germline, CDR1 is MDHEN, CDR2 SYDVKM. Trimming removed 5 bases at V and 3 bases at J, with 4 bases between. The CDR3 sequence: CASSRDYGYTF. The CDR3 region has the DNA TGTGCCAGCAGTCGGGACTATGGCTACACCTTC.

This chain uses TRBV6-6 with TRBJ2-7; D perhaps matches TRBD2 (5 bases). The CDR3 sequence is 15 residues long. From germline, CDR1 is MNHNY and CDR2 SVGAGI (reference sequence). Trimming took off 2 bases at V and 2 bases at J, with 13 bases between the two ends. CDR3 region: CASSYARASAYEQYF. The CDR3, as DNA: TGTGCCAGCAGTTACGCGCGGGCAAGCGCCTACGAGCAGTACTTC.

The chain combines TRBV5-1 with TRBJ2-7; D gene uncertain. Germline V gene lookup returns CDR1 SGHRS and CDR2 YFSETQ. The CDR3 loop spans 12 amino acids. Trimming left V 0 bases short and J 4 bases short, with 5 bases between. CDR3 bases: TGCGCCAGCAGCTTGGAAGGTTACGAGCAGTACTTC. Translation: CASSLEGYEQYF.

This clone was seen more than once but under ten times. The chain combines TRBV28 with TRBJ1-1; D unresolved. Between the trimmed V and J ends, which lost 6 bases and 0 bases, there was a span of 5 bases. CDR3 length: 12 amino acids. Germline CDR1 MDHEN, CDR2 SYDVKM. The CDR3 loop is CASRAVNTEAFF. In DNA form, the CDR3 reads TGTGCCAGCAGAGCTGTGAACACTGAAGCTTTCTTT.

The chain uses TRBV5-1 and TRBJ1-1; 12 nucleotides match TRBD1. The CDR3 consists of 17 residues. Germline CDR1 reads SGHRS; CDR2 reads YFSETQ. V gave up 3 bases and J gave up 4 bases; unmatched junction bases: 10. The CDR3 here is CASSWGTGGGRVTEAFF. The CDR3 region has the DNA TGCGCCAGCAGCTGGGGGACAGGGGGCGGACGGGTCACTGAAGCTTTCTTT.

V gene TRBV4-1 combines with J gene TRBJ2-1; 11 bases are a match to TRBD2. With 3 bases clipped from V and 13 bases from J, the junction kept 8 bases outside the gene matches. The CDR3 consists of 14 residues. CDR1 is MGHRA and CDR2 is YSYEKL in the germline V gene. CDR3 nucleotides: TGCGCCAGCAGCCACCTTAGCGGGGGGGCCGGACAGTTCTTC. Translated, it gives CASSHLSGGAGQFF.

The CDR3 DNA reads as TGTGCCAGCAGCCTAGGGTTCTACGAGCAGTACTTC. Translation gives CASSLGFYEQYF. The chain recombines TRBV7-2 with TRBJ2-7; D is unclear. The germline V gene encodes CDR1 SGHTA and CDR2 FQGNSA. The CDR3 extends over 12 amino acids. V shed 5 bases and J shed 3 bases, with 8 bases lying between them.

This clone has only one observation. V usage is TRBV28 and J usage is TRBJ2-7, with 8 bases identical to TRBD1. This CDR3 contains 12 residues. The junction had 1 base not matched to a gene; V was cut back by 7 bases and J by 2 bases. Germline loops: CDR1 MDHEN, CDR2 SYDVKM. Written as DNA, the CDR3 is TGTGCCAGCATGGACAGGGCCTACGAGCAGTACTTC. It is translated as CASMDRAYEQYF.

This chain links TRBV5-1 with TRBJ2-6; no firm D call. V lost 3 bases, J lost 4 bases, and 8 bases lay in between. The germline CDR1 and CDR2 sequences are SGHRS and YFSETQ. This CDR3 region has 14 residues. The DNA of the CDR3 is TGCGCCAGCAGCTGGTCCACCGGGGCCAACGTCCTGACTTTC. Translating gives CASSWSTGANVLTF.

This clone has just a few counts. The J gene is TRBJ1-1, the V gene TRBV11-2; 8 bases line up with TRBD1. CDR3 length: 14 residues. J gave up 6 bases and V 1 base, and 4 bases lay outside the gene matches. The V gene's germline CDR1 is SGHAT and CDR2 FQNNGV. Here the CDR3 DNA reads TGTGCCAGCAGCTTAGCCTTACAGGGGGCTGAAGCTTTCTTT. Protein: CASSLALQGAEAFF.

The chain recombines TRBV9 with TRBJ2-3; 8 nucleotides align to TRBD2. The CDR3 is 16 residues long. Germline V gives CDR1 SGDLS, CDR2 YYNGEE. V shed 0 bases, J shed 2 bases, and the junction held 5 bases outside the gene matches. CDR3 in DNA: TGTGCCAGCAGCGTAGGGACTAGCATATTCACAGATACGCAGTATTTT. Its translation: CASSVGTSIFTDTQYF.

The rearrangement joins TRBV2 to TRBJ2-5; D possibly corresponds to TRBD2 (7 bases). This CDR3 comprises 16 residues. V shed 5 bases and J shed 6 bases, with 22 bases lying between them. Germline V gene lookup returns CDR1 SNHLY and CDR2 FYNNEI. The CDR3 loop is CASSHRGGGRTQTQYF. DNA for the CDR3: TGTGCCAGCAGTCATCGCGGCGGGGGCCGGACTCAGACCCAGTACTTC.

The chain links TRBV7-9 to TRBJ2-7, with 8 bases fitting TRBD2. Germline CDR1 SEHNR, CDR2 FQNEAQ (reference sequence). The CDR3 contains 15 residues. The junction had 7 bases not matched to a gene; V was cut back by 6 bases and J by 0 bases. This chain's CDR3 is CASRPGGVSSYEQYF. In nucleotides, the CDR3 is TGTGCCAGCAGACCCGGGGGGGTTAGCTCCTACGAGCAGTACTTC.

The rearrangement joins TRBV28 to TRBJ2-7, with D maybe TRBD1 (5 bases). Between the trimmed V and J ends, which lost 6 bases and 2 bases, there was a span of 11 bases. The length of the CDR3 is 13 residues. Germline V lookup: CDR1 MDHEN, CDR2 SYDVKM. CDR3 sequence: CASRPRDPYEQYF. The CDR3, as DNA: TGTGCCAGCAGGCCCAGGGATCCCTACGAGCAGTACTTC.

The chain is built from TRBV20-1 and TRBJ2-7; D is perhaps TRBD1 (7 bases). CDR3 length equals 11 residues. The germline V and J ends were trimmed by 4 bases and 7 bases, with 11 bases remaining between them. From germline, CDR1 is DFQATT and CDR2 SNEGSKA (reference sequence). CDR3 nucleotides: TGCAGTGCTACGGGGGACAGAGAGCAGTACTTC. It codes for CSATGDREQYF.